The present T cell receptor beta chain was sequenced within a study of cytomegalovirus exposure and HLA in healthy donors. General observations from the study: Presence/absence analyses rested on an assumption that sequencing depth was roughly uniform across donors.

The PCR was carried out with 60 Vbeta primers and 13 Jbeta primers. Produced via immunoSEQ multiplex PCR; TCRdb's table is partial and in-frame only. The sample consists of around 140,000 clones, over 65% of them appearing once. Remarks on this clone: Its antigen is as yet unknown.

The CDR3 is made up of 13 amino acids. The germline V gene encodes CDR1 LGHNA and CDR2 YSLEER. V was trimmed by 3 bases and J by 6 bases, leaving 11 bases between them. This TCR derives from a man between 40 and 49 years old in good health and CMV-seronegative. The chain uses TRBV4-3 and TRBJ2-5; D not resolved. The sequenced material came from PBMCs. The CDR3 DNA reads TGCGCCAGCAGCCAGGAAGGCGGCCAGACCCAGTACTTC. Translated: CASSQEGGQTQYF.